A selection of T cell receptor beta chains follows, all from one sample in a study of CD8+CD57+ T cells in acquired aplastic anemia. MiXCR was run by TCRdb on the reads, yielding one entry per CDR3 protein. The table shows about 180,000 distinct CDR3 sequences, with more than 60% occurring only once. What was sequenced was sorted CD4+, CD8+, or CD8+CD57+ T cells (not recorded which) from PBMCs. The receptor source for this set is a human donor with aplastic anemia. The CDR3 runs from the conserved cysteine through the conserved F or W. The D gene is left open where the match is weak. Expanded clones are given a class, and other clones once, few, many or no size at all.

D	V	J	size	DNA	CDR3
TRBD1	TRBV24-1	TRBJ2-1	.	TGTGCCACCAGTGATCCGGACAGGGGGAATGAGCAGTTCTTC	CATSDPDRGNEQFF
.	TRBV19	TRBJ1-1	.	TGTGCCAGTAGTACAGGGGCGGGAGCTTTCTTT	CASSTGAGAFF
TRBD1	TRBV12-3/TRBV12-4	TRBJ1-3	many	TGTGCCAGCAGTTTTGGGACAGCCGGCACCATATATTTT	CASSFGTAGTIYF
.	TRBV7-9	TRBJ2-1	many	TGTGCCAGCAGCCAAACGTGGGGCAACCACAATGAGCAGTTCTTC	CASSQTWGNHNEQFF
.	TRBV29-1	TRBJ2-5	.	TGCAGCGTTGAGTTCGGCAGCGAAGGCCAGTACTTC	CSVEFGSEGQYF
.	TRBV4-1	TRBJ2-6	.	TGCGCCAGCAGCCAGGTGCACTCTGGGGCCAACGTCCTGACTTTC	CASSQVHSGANVLTF
.	TRBV6-5	TRBJ1-2	many	TGTGCCAGCAGCCCCGGGGCAAGAAATGGCTACACCTTC	CASSPGARNGYTF
TRBD1	TRBV2	TRBJ2-7	.	TGTGCCAGCAGCCTGGACAGGGAGTCCTACGAGCAGTACTTC	CASSLDRESYEQYF
TRBD2	TRBV19	TRBJ2-4	.	TGCGCCAGTTGTCCGGAACTAGCGGGGAGGCCGGACATTCAGTACTTC	CASCPELAGRPDIQYF
TRBD1	TRBV6-5	TRBJ2-7	.	TGTGCCAGCCGGACAGGGTTCACCGGCTACGAGCAGTACTTC	CASRTGFTGYEQYF
TRBD2	TRBV29-1	TRBJ2-1	.	TGCAGCGTTGTAGGCCAGCGGGAAGTCAATGAGCAGTTCTTC	CSVVGQREVNEQFF
.	TRBV20-1	TRBJ1-1	few	TGCAGTGCTAGAAAACTTGACGGGACGGAAGGCACTGAAGCTTTCTTT	CSARKLDGTEGTEAFF
.	TRBV7-3	TRBJ1-3	few	TGTGCCAGCAGCTTAGAATTCCAGGGAAAGGGGAGAAACACCATATATTTT	CASSLEFQGKGRNTIYF
.	TRBV10-3	TRBJ2-7	.	TGTGCCATCAGCCTCGGGGAGGGGGGTACCTACGAGCAGTACTTC	CAISLGEGGTYEQYF
.	TRBV5-1	TRBJ1-1	many	TGCGCCAGCAGCTTGGACCTATCAGGGCATGCTTTCTTT	CASSLDLSGHAFF
TRBD1	TRBV2	TRBJ2-7	.	TGTGCCAGCACCCCCGGGACAGGGTTC	CASTPGTGF
.	TRBV6-5	TRBJ2-2	.	TGTGCCAGCAGTTACTCGTTTGCGGGGGCGCACACCGGGGAGCTGTTTTTT	CASSYSFAGAHTGELFF
.	TRBV15	TRBJ1-6	.	TGTGCCACCAGCACCGGGAATTCATCCCTCCACTTT	CATSTGNSSLHF
TRBD1	TRBV19	TRBJ2-7	once	TGTGCCAGTAGTACCCCGGGACAGCCCTACGAGCAGTACTTC	CASSTPGQPYEQYF
TRBD1	TRBV10-2	TRBJ2-1	.	TGCGCCAGCAGTGACCGGGACAGGGGATACAATGAGCAGTTCTTC	CASSDRDRGYNEQFF
.	TRBV5-8	TRBJ2-7	.	TGTGCCAGCAGCCTCTATTACGAGCAGTACTTC	CASSLYYEQYF
.	TRBV7-2	TRBJ1-6	.	TGTGTCAGCAGCTCGACGGATCCTAACTTCAATTCACCCCTCCACTTT	CVSSSTDPNFNSPLHF
TRBD1	TRBV9	TRBJ2-2	.	TGTGCCAGCAGCGTAGGTTCCTACATGGGACAGGGGATTCGGTACACCGGGGAGCTGTTTTTT	CASSVGSYMGQGIRYTGELFF
.	TRBV30	TRBJ1-1	few	TGTGCCTGGAACTGGGGGAACACTGAAGCTTTCTTT	CAWNWGNTEAFF